This passage covers 6 T cell receptor beta chains from one sample sequenced in a study of T cell changes during pregnancy in multiple sclerosis. TCRdb's copy holds only in-frame clones and misses some; the assay was immunoSEQ multiplex PCR. The table includes 100,000 to 110,000 clones, around 93% detected once. The sequencing here drew on peripheral blood, taken after pregnancy. The source of these receptors is a female donor with multiple sclerosis, enrolled in a pregnancy study.

This sequence joins TRBV6-1 and TRBJ2-7, with 12 bases identical to TRBD2. V was pared by 6 bases and J by 5 bases, with 5 bases of the junction left unmatched. This CDR3 is built from 14 residues. Looked up from germline, CDR1 is MNHNS and CDR2 is SASEGT. The CDR3 region has the DNA TGTGCCAGCAGGTGGACTAGCGGGGAGAACGAGCAGTACTTC. It codes for CASRWTSGENEQYF.

The chain has TRBV7-9 and TRBJ1-2, with 7 bases lining up with TRBD1. Losses at the gene ends were 5 bases for V and 10 bases for J; bases not matched to a gene: 10. Germline CDR1 reads SEHNR; CDR2 reads FQNEAQ (reference sequence). The CDR3 extends over 13 amino acids. The DNA for the CDR3 is TGTGCCAGCAGCGCAAGATGGGACAGTTCCTACACCTTC. Its protein product is CASSARWDSSYTF. The variable domain in full, with the rest retrieved from reference TRBV7-9 and TRBJ1-2, is DTGVSQNPRHKITKRGQNVTFRCDPISEHNRLYWYRQTLGQGPEFLTYFQNEAQLEKSRLLSDRFSAERPKGSFSTLEIQRTEQGDSAMYLCASSARWDSSYTFGSGTRLTVV.

This chain joins TRBV5-8 and TRBJ2-2; unclear D gene. Trimming left V 2 bases short and J 3 bases short, with 14 bases between. Germline V gives CDR1 SGHTS, CDR2 YDEGEE. CDR3 length: 16 amino acids. The CDR3 loop reads CASSLFNRPDTGELFF. Here the CDR3 DNA reads TGTGCCAGCAGCTTATTTAACAGACCGGACACCGGGGAGCTGTTTTTT.

The chain links TRBV30 to TRBJ1-5; 10 bases map to TRBD1. This CDR3 has 16 residues. Germline lookup yields CDR1 GTSNPN and CDR2 SVGIG (reference sequence). The V and J ends lost 5 bases and 6 bases, in that order; junction bases with no gene match: 13. CDR3 sequence (DNA): TGTGCCTGGTCTCTGCCCTGGGACAGGGGTACTCAGCCCCAGCATTTT. This codes for CAWSLPWDRGTQPQHF. Using reference TRBV30 and TRBJ1-5 for the parts outside the CDR3, the full variable domain is SQTIHQWPATLVQPVGSPLSLECTVEGTSNPNLYWYRQAAGRGLQLLFYSVGIGQISSEVPQNLSASRPQDRQFILSSKKLLLSDSGFYLCAWSLPWDRGTQPQHFGDGTRLSIL.

V gene TRBV9 combines with J gene TRBJ1-5; 9 bases map to TRBD1. In germline, CDR1 is SGDLS, CDR2 YYNGEE. Unmatched junction bases numbered 6, after V lost 3 bases and J lost 5 bases. CDR3 length equals 15 residues. For the CDR3, the DNA is TGTGCCAGCAGCGGGACAGGGGCGGGACATCAGCCCCAGCATTTT. Encoded protein: CASSGTGAGHQPQHF.

The table lists this clone with a count of one. The chain combines TRBV7-3 with TRBJ2-6, with 9 bases matching TRBD2. Germline CDR1 reads SGHTA; CDR2 reads FQGTGA. CDR3 length: 16 residues. Trimming at V came to 4 bases and at J to 2 bases, leaving 3 bases not matched to a gene. CDR3 loop: CASSSAGGTGANVLTF. CDR3 DNA: TGTGCCAGCAGCTCCGCGGGAGGGACTGGGGCCAACGTCCTGACTTTC.